This paragraph covers one TCR beta chain sequence. Its antigen remains undetermined. One base away there is no much larger clone; base qualities are not given. TCRbeta CDR3 regions were amplified from genomic DNA by means of the immunoSEQ Assay, a bias-controlled multiplex PCR. Per the source publication's procedure: The number of nucleated cells in each sample was estimated from the amplification of reference gene primers within the assay. To quantify the absolute abundance of each unique TCRbeta CDR3 rearrangement, sequence reads were collapsed and filtered. Productive Simpson clonality was computed per sample as the square root of Simpson's diversity index over productive rearrangements. In TCRdb, the immuneACCESS table is reduced to in-frame sequences with V and J assigned. These tables do not hold every clone; where another copy was compared, an unresolved V gene accounts for under half, and the others remain unexplained. The DNA gave D and trimming, while V, J and clone size come from that table. The sample table contains 250,000 to 300,000 clones; only one count was recorded for about nine tenths of them. The ten largest clones capture 0.95% to 1.3% of the sample.

In the prospective study, participants were about 18 to 89 years old, resided in about two dozen geographic areas of the United States, and were enrolled through a virtual design. To assign participants to cohorts, the prospective study relied on clinical history that participants themselves reported in a screening survey and a study questionnaire. For ImmuneRACE Cohort 3, a participant was defined as recovered based on two consecutive negative NP/OP PCR tests, clearance by a healthcare professional, or resolution of symptoms. Each participant in the prospective study had whole blood, serum and a nasopharyngeal or oropharyngeal swab collected by mobile phlebotomists. Additional blood draws and questionnaires over a roughly two-month period could optionally be provided by prospective study participants. Before DNA extraction, prospective study blood samples were shipped either frozen or at room temperature.

This entry is derived from a study of blood T cell repertoires in COVID-19 (dated by TCRdb to about 2020). About the study as a whole: Collaborator samples came from the United States, Italy and Spain and covered acute and convalescent phases of COVID-19. The prospective study material was composed of cDNA or gDNA derived from T cells, B-cell-depleted T cells, or PBMCs. Deeply sampled blood TCRbeta repertoires from subjects exposed to, actively infected with, or recovered from COVID-19 were included in the dataset. The repertoires were released in a freely available public database intended as a resource for research on the immune response to SARS-CoV-2. Samples came from the ongoing ImmuneRACE study (first 160 participants) plus 1,254 subjects from 6 global collaborators. The sample metadata nearly always contained a de-identified subject ID, COVID-19 status, age in years and sex. HLA class I and class II types, where available, came from metadata supplied by the sample provider rather than from assay-based typing.

The CDR3 sequence holds 15 residues, the cysteine and phenylalanine included. Just CDR3 DNA is preserved here, 45 bases in frame from base 1. CDR1 and CDR2, looked up from the germline V gene, are KGHSH and LQKENI. Deletion took 4 bases off V and 3 bases off J, with a span of 15 bases between the germline ends. The paper as a whole reports these results and caveats: Clinical and demographic metadata were provided uncurated, with the amount varying by source and participant.

The sequence was collected from a woman in her 30s who had recovered from COVID-19. Sequencing was carried out using PBMCs or T cells enriched from blood (not recorded which). The chain uses TRBV18 and TRBJ1-2; the D gene is possibly TRBD1, with 6 bases matching. At the DNA level, the sequence is TGTGCCAGCTCACACTATTTGGACAGAGACTATGGCTACACCTTC. Its protein is CASSHYLDRDYGYTF.